A selection of T cell receptor delta chains follows, all from one sample in a study of gamma-delta chains in newborns, infants, children. TCRdb re-called the reads using CATT. The data show more than 9,000 delta-chain clones, roughly 3.5% seen once. Sequencing used blood. Source of these receptors: a child who was a newborn, infant or young child, either healthy, febrile or measles-vaccinated (not recorded which). Each CDR3 is given with its conserved first and last residue. D genes are given only for firm matches. Where a row states a size, it is once, few, many or the class of an expanded clone; other rows omit it.

TRDJ1	TRDD3	TRDV1	.	16	TGTGCTCTTTGGGAACTCTGGGGGATACTCCCCGATAAACTCATCTTT	CALWELWGILPDKLIF
TRDJ2	.	TRDV2	few	14	TGTGCCTGTGACACGCTGGGTTTGACAGCACAACTCTTCTTT	CACDTLGLTAQLFF
TRDJ1	.	TRDV1	few	21	TGTGCTCTTGGGGACCCGTCGGGCTTCCTGCCGATGCGAGCTAAGACCGATAAACTCATCTTT	CALGDPSGFLPMRAKTDKLIF
TRDJ3	TRDD3	TRDV2	few	16	TGTGCCTGCGACATACTGGGGGACTGGGACACCCGACAGATGTTTTTC	CACDILGDWDTRQMFF
TRDJ1	TRDD3	TRDV2	.	17	TGTGCCTGTGACACCATGGAGCCTGGGGGATTTTCCGATAAACTCATCTTT	CACDTMEPGGFSDKLIF
TRDJ1	.	TRDV2	few	15	TGTGCCTGTGACACGGGGTCCGGGCACACCGATAAACTCATCTTT	CACDTGSGHTDKLIF
TRDJ1	TRDD2	TRDV1	few	18	TGTGCTCTTGGGGAGGCCTTCCTAAGAAAGGGATCCCGGATGGGTCTCATCTTT	CALGEAFLRKGSRMGLIF
TRDJ1	.	TRDV1	.	22	TGTGCTCTTGGGGAACTAAGCCGTGCAGGGCTTCGGGCCATTCCTGACACCGATAAACTCATCTTT	CALGELSRAGLRAIPDTDKLIF
TRDJ1	.	TRDV1	.	15	TGTGCTCTTGGGGGACCATACTTGTGGGGAAATAAACTCATCTTT	CALGGPYLWGNKLIF
TRDJ1	TRDD2	TRDV1	few	14	TGTGCTCTTGGGGGCACCTTCCTAGACGATAAACTCATCTTT	CALGGTFLDDKLIF
TRDJ1	TRDD3	TRDV2	.	17	TGTGCCTGTGTGCCACTGGGGATAGGGCAGGTCACCGATAAACTCATCTTT	CACVPLGIGQVTDKLIF
TRDJ1	TRDD2	TRDV1	few	23	TGTGCTCTTGGGGAACTCATCCAATCTTCGTTCCTACCGAGGGCCCGACTCACCGATAAACTCATCTTT	CALGELIQSSFLPRARLTDKLIF
TRDJ1	TRDD3	TRDV2	few	17	TGTGCCTGTGACCCAGTACTGGGGGATACTAACACCGATAAACTCATCTTT	CACDPVLGDTNTDKLIF
TRDJ1	TRDD3	TRDV1	.	22	TGTGCTCTTGGGACGGCCTTGTCTGGGGGGTACGCTCCTGCGACGTACACCGATAAACTCATCTTT	CALGTALSGGYAPATYTDKLIF
TRDJ1	TRDD3	TRDV1	.	19	TGTGCTCTTGGGGGGGCCCTCCTGGGGGATACGCGATGCACCGATAAACTCATCTTT	CALGGALLGDTRCTDKLIF
TRDJ2	TRDD3	TRDV1	few	26	TGTGCTCTTGGGGGAGCTTCCTACCGAAAAATGTCGGACTGGGGGATACTCAAAGCTTTGACAGCACAACTCTTCTTT	CALGGASYRKMSDWGILKALTAQLFF
TRDJ1	TRDD3	TRDV2	.	17	TGTGCCTGTGACCCTGTACTGGGGGAGACTAACACCGATAAACTCATCTTT	CACDPVLGETNTDKLIF
TRDJ1	TRDD3	TRDV2	.	15	TGTGCCTGTGACACTTTACTGGGGGATACCGATAAACTCATCTTT	CACDTLLGDTDKLIF
TRDJ1	.	TRDV1	few	14	TGTGCCCCCCGGGAGGAGCTGTACACCGATAAACTCATCTTT	CAPREELYTDKLIF
TRDJ1	.	TRDV1	.	17	TGTGCTCTTGGGGAATTCCAGGGACTGGGCTACACCGATAAACTCATCTTT	CALGEFQGLGYTDKLIF